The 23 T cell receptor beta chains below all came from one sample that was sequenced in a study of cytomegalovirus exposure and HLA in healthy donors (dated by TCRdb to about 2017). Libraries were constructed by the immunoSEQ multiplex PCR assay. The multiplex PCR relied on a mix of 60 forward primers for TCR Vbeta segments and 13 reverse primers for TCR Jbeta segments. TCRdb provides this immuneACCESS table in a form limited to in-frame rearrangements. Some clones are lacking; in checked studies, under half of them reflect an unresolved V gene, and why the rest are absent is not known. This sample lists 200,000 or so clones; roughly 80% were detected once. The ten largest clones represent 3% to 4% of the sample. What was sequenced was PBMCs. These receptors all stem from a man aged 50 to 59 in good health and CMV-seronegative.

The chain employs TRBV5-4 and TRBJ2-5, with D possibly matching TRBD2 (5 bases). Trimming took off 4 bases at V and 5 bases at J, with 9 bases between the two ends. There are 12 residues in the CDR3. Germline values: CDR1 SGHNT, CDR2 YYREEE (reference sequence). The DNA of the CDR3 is TGTGCCAGCAGCCGGGATCGGGAGACCCAGTACTTC. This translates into CASSRDRETQYF.

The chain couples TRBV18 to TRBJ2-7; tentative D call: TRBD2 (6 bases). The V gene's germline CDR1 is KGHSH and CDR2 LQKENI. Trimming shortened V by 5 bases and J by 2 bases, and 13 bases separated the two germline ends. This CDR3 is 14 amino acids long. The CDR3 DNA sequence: TGTGCCAGCTCAACCGGGAGCGGACCCTACGAGCAGTACTTC. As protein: CASSTGSGPYEQYF.

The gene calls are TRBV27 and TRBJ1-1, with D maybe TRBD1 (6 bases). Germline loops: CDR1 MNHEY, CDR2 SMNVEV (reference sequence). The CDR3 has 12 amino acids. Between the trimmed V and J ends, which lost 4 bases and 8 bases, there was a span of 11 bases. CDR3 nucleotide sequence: TGTGCCAGCAGTTCAGGGGAGAAAGAAGCTTTCTTT. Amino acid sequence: CASSSGEKEAFF.

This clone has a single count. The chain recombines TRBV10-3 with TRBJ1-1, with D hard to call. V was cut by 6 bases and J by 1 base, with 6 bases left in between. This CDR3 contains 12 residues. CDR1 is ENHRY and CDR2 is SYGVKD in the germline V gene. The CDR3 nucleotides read TGTGCCATCAGGACAAAGAACACTGAAGCTTTCTTT. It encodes CAIRTKNTEAFF.

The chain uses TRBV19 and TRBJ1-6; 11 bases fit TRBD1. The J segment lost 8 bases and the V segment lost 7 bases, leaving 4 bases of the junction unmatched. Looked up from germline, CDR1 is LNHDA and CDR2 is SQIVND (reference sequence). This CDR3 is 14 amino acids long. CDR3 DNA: TGTGCCAGTAAACCGGACAGGGGGCATTCACCCCTCCACTTT. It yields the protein CASKPDRGHSPLHF.

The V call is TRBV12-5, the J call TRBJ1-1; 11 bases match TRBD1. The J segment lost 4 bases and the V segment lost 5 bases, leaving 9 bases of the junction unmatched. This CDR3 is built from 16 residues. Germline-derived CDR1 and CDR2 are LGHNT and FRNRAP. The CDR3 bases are TGTGCTAGTGGTCAGGACAGGGGGCTAGGAGGCACTGAAGCTTTCTTT. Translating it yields CASGQDRGLGGTEAFF.

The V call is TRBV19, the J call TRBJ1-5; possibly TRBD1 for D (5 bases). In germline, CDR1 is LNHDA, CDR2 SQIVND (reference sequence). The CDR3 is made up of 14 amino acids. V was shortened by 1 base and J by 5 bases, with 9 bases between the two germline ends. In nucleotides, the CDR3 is TGTGCCAGTAGTATAGCCCAGGGTCATCAGCCCCAGCATTTT. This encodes CASSIAQGHQPQHF.

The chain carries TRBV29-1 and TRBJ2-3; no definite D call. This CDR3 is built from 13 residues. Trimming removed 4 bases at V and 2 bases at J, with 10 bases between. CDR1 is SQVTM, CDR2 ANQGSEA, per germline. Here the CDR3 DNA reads TGCAGCGTTGGCCAGGTTATCACAGATACGCAGTATTTT. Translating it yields CSVGQVITDTQYF.

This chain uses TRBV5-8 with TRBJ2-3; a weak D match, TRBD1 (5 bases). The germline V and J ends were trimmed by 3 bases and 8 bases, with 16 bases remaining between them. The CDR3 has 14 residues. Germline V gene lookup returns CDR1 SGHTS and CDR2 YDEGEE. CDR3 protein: CASSSRGFDGTQYF. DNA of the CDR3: TGTGCCAGCAGCTCAAGGGGCTTTGACGGTACGCAGTATTTT.

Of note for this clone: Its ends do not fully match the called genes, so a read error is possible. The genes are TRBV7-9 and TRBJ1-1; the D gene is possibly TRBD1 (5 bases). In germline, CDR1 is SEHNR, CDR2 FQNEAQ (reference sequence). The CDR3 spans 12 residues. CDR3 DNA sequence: TGTTCCAGCAGCTCAGACAGAGTTGAAGCTTTCTTT. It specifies CSSSSDRVEAFF.

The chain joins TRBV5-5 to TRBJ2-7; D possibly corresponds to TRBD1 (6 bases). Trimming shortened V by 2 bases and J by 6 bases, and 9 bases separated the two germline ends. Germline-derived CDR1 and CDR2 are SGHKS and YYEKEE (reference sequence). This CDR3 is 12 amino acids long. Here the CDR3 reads CASSFGQFEQYF. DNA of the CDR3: TGTGCCAGCAGCTTCGGACAGTTCGAGCAGTACTTC. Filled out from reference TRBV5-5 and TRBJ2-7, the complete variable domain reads DAGVTQSPTHLIKTRGQQVTLRCSPISGHKSVSWYQQVLGQGPQFIFQYYEKEERGRGNFPDRFSARQFPNYSSELNVNALLLGDSALYLCASSFGQFEQYFGPGTRLTVT.

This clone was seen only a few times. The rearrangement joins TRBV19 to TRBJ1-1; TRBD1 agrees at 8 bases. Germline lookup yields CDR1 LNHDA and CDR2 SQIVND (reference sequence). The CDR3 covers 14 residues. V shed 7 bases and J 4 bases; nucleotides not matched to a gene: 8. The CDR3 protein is CASILQGAGTEAFF. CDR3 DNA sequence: TGTGCCAGTATTCTCCAGGGGGCTGGCACTGAAGCTTTCTTT. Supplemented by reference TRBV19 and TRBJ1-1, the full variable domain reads DGGITQSPKYLFRKEGQNVTLSCEQNLNHDAMYWYRQDPGQGLRLIYYSQIVNDFQKGDIAEGYSVSREKKESFPLTVTSAQKNPTAFYLCASILQGAGTEAFFGQGTRLTVV.

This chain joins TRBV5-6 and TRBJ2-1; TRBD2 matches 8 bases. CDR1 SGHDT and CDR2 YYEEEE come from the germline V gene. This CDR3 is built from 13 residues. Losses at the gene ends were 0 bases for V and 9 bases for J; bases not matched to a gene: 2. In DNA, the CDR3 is TGTGCCAGCAGCTTGGGGGGACTAGGTGAGCAGTTCTTC. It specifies CASSLGGLGEQFF.

The CDR3 reads CATGLANEQFF. CDR3 coding DNA: TGTGCCACCGGACTAGCCAATGAGCAGTTCTTC. The rearrangement uses TRBV19 and TRBJ2-1; 8 nucleotides line up with TRBD2. V lost 10 bases to trimming and J lost 6 bases; unmatched junction nucleotides: 2. The germline V gene has CDR1 LNHDA and CDR2 SQIVND (reference sequence). This CDR3 comprises 11 residues. Complete variable domain (other parts from reference TRBV19 and TRBJ2-1): DGGITQSPKYLFRKEGQNVTLSCEQNLNHDAMYWYRQDPGQGLRLIYYSQIVNDFQKGDIAEGYSVSREKKESFPLTVTSAQKNPTAFYLCATGLANEQFFGPGTRLTVL.

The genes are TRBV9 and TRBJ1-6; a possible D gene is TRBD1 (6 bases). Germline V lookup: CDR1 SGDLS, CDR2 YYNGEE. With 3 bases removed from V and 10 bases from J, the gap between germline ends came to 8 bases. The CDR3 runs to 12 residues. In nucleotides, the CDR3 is TGTGCCAGCAGCGGGGGGGGCTCACCCCTCCACTTT. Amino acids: CASSGGGSPLHF.

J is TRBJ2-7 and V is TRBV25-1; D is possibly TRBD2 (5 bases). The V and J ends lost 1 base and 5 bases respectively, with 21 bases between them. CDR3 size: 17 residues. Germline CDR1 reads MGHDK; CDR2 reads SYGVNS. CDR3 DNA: TGTGCCAGCAGTGAATCCCGATCTGTAGTAGCGAGAGACGAGCAGTACTTC. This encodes CASSESRSVVARDEQYF.

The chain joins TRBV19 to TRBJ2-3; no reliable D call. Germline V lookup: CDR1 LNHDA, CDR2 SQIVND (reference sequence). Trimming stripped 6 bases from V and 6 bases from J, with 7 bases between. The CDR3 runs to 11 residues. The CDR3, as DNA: TGTGCCAGTAGGCGGAGCGATACGCAGTATTTT. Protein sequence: CASRRSDTQYF.

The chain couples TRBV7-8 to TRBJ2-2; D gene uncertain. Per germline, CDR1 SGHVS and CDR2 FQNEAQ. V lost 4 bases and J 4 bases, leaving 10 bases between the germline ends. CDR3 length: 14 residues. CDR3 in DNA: TGTGCCAGCAGCTCCGCTAAATCCACCGGGGAGCTGTTTTTT. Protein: CASSSAKSTGELFF.

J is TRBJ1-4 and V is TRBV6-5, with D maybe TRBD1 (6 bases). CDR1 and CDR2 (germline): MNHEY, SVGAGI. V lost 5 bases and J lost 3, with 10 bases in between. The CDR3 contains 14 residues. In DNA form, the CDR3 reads TGTGCCAGCAGTATACAGGGCCCTAATGAAAAACTGTTTTTT. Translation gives CASSIQGPNEKLFF.

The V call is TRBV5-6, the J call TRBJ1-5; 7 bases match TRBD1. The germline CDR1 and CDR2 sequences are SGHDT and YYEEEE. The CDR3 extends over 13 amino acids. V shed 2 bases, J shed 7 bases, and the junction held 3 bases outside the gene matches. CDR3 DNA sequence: TGTGCCAGCAGCTTCACAGGGGACCAGCCCCAGCATTTT. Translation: CASSFTGDQPQHF.

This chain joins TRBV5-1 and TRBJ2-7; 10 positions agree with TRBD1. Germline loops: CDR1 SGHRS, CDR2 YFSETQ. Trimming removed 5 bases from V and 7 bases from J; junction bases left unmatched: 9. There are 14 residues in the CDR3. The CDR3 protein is CASRVWTGGLEQYF. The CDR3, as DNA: TGCGCCAGCAGGGTCTGGACAGGGGGGCTGGAGCAGTACTTC.

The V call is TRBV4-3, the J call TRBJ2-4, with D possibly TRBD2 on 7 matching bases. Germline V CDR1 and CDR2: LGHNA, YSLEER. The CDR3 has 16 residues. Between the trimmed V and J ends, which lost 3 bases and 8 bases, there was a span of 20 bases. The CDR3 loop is CASSHRGGGTGDIQYF. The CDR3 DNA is TGCGCCAGCAGCCACCGAGGGGGGGGCACGGGAGACATTCAGTACTTC.

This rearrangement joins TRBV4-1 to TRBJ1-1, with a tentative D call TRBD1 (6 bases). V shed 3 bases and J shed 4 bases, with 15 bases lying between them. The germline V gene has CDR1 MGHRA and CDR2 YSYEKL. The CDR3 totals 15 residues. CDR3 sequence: CASSQEGQLATEAFF. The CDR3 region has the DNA TGCGCCAGCAGCCAGGAAGGACAGTTGGCCACTGAAGCTTTCTTT.